This is a list of T cell receptor beta chains from one sample in a study of blood T cell repertoires in COVID-19. The table came from immunoSEQ multiplex PCR; TCRdb's copy has only in-frame clones and leaves some out. The sample lists around 67,000 clones; approximately 86% were seen once. Source material: peripheral blood. These TCRs come from a man at least 80 years old with active COVID-19. Each CDR3 is given with its conserved first and last residue. A D gene is named only where the DNA matches it firmly. Only some rows state a clone size, as once, few, many or a class for expanded clones.

d_call: -; j_call: TRBJ2-2; v_call: TRBV6-1; clone_size: -; cdr3_aa: CASSEDRRGTGELFF; cdr3_nt: TGTGCCAGCAGTGAAGACCGGAGGGGCACCGGGGAGCTGTTTTTT
d_call: -; j_call: TRBJ2-3; v_call: TRBV19; clone_size: -; cdr3_aa: CASSARDSRTDTQYF; cdr3_nt: TGTGCCAGTAGTGCGCGGGACAGCCGCACAGATACGCAGTATTTT
d_call: -; j_call: TRBJ2-5; v_call: TRBV9; clone_size: -; cdr3_aa: CASSVSLGGSQETQYF; cdr3_nt: TGTGCCAGCAGCGTAAGCTTAGGAGGGTCCCAAGAGACCCAGTACTTC
d_call: TRBD1; j_call: TRBJ2-5; v_call: TRBV11-2; clone_size: -; cdr3_aa: CASSLGGINRGLGETQYF; cdr3_nt: TGTGCCAGCAGCTTAGGCGGTATTAACAGGGGGCTTGGGGAGACCCAGTACTTC
d_call: -; j_call: TRBJ2-7; v_call: TRBV27; clone_size: -; cdr3_aa: CARPRQGQNGQYF; cdr3_nt: TGTGCCAGGCCCCGGCAGGGGCAAAACGGGCAGTACTTC
d_call: TRBD1; j_call: TRBJ1-4; v_call: TRBV5-1; clone_size: once; cdr3_aa: CASSVDRVNEKLFF; cdr3_nt: TGCGCCAGCAGCGTGGACAGGGTTAACGAAAAACTGTTTTTT
d_call: TRBD1; j_call: TRBJ2-5; v_call: TRBV11-2; clone_size: -; cdr3_aa: CASSLGAGGVETQYF; cdr3_nt: TGTGCCAGCAGCTTAGGCGCAGGGGGAGTGGAGACCCAGTACTTC
d_call: -; j_call: TRBJ1-6; v_call: TRBV18; clone_size: -; cdr3_aa: CASSLSTYNSPLHF; cdr3_nt: TGTGCCAGCTCACTTAGTACCTATAATTCACCCCTCCACTTT
d_call: -; j_call: TRBJ1-4; v_call: TRBV24-1; clone_size: -; cdr3_aa: CATSEGNQGSEKLFF; cdr3_nt: TGTGCCACCAGTGAGGGGAATCAGGGCAGTGAAAAACTGTTTTTT
d_call: TRBD1; j_call: TRBJ1-6; v_call: TRBV5-4; clone_size: once; cdr3_aa: CASSLPAGTGSSPLHF; cdr3_nt: TGTGCCAGCAGCTTGCCTGCCGGGACAGGGTCTTCACCCCTCCACTTT
d_call: -; j_call: TRBJ2-7; v_call: TRBV29-1; clone_size: -; cdr3_aa: CSVAKSSGTGAGLHEQYF; cdr3_nt: TGCAGCGTTGCCAAATCCTCCGGGACAGGAGCGGGGCTCCACGAGCAGTACTTC
d_call: -; j_call: TRBJ1-1; v_call: TRBV7-3; clone_size: -; cdr3_aa: CASSLVGQGNTEAFF; cdr3_nt: TGTGCCAGCAGCCTTGTGGGGCAAGGGAACACTGAAGCTTTCTTT
d_call: -; j_call: TRBJ1-1; v_call: TRBV5-1; clone_size: once; cdr3_aa: CASSLGGADTEAFF; cdr3_nt: TGCGCCAGCAGCTTGGGGGGCGCGGACACTGAAGCTTTCTTT
d_call: TRBD1; j_call: TRBJ2-7; v_call: TRBV27; clone_size: -; cdr3_aa: CASSLRGQGASSIYEQYF; cdr3_nt: TGTGCCAGCAGTTTAAGGGGACAGGGCGCATCGAGTATCTACGAGCAGTACTTC